The 29 T cell receptor beta chains in this list originate from one sample, sequenced in a study of T cell changes during pregnancy in multiple sclerosis. Some clones are missing from TCRdb's copy, which holds only in-frame ones; the method was immunoSEQ multiplex PCR. The sample yields around 30,000 clones, over 75% seen once. Here the sequenced sample was CD8+ T cells from peripheral blood mononuclear cells, taken after pregnancy. The receptors shown here come from a female donor with multiple sclerosis, enrolled in a pregnancy study.

The V call is TRBV19, the J call TRBJ1-1; no firm D call. V was shortened by 3 bases and J by 2 bases, with 7 bases between the two germline ends. The CDR3 contains 13 residues. Germline assignment: CDR1 LNHDA and CDR2 SQIVND (reference sequence). CDR3 in amino acids: CASSISPNTEAFF. CDR3 nucleotides: TGTGCCAGTAGTATCTCCCCCAACACTGAAGCTTTCTTT.

This sequence joins TRBV6-5 and TRBJ1-2; weak D call: TRBD1 (6 bases). In germline, CDR1 is MNHEY, CDR2 SVGAGI. Trimming left V 6 bases short and J 1 base short, with 12 bases between. This CDR3 is built from 14 residues. The CDR3 loop is CASSPRTVNYGYTF. The CDR3 nucleotides are TGTGCCAGCAGCCCCCGGACAGTTAACTATGGCTACACCTTC.

The chain uses TRBV10-3 and TRBJ2-3; D gene ambiguous. The CDR3 has 11 residues. In germline, CDR1 is ENHRY, CDR2 SYGVKD. Trimming left V 5 bases short and J 6 bases short, with 6 bases between. The CDR3 region has the DNA TGTGCCATCAGTTTATCCGATACGCAGTATTTT. The encoded protein is CAISLSDTQYF.

The CDR3 is CASSLAPGLAGDTDTQYF. CDR3 DNA sequence: TGTGCCAGCAGCTTAGCACCTGGACTAGCGGGGGACACAGATACGCAGTATTTT. The rearrangement uses TRBV11-2 and TRBJ2-3, with 13 bases fitting TRBD2. The CDR3 has 18 residues. Trimming removed 1 base from V and 2 bases from J; junction bases left unmatched: 6. Germline lookup yields CDR1 SGHAT and CDR2 FQNNGV.

The gene calls are TRBV6-5 and TRBJ1-2; 8 positions agree with TRBD1. Germline CDR1 reads MNHEY; CDR2 reads SVGAGI. This CDR3 comprises 15 residues. V gave up 6 bases and J gave up 4 bases; unmatched junction bases: 10. The CDR3 sequence: CASREMTGEAYGYTF. Here the CDR3 DNA reads TGTGCCAGCAGGGAGATGACAGGGGAGGCCTATGGCTACACCTTC.

This clone showed up just a few times. The chain joins TRBV29-1 to TRBJ1-1, with a weak D call TRBD1 (5 bases). Germline V gene data show CDR1 as SQVTM and CDR2 as ANQGSEA. V lost 4 bases and J lost 5, with 11 bases in between. The CDR3 consists of 12 residues. The CDR3 sequence: CSVAQEGTEAFF. The CDR3 DNA reads TGCAGCGTTGCCCAGGAGGGGACTGAAGCTTTCTTT. The variable domain in full, with the rest retrieved from reference TRBV29-1 and TRBJ1-1, is SAVISQKPSRDICQRGTSLTIQCQVDSQVTMMFWYRQQPGQSLTLIATANQGSEATYESGFVIDKFPISRPNLTFSTLTVSNMSPEDSSIYLCSVAQEGTEAFFGQGTRLTVV.

This clone occurred a few times. The CDR3 end shows no conserved phenylalanine or tryptophan, and so a read error is likely. The DNA is left out, because the CDR3 cannot be placed on it with certainty; the CDR3 is given as TCRdb lists it. The chain employs TRBV7-9 and TRBJ1-3; TRBD1, the table's D call, was not compared with the DNA. The CDR3 region is 14 residues in length, termini included. Germline CDR1 and CDR2: SEHNR and FQNEAQ (reference sequence). The CDR3 spells CASSWSLDPRPAGP.

This rearrangement joins TRBV6-5 to TRBJ2-5; D perhaps matches TRBD1 (5 bases). From germline, CDR1 is MNHEY and CDR2 SVGAGI. Trimming removed 6 bases at V and 3 bases at J, with 8 bases between. The CDR3 length is 12 residues. The CDR3 DNA follows: TGTGCCAGCAGGACAGAGAAAGAGACCCAGTACTTC. This encodes CASRTEKETQYF.

J is TRBJ2-2 and V is TRBV19; the D gene is possibly TRBD1 (6 bases). V dropped 2 bases and J dropped 5 bases, with 12 bases sitting between them. Germline V gene data show CDR1 as LNHDA and CDR2 as SQIVND (reference sequence). This CDR3 is 15 amino acids long. The CDR3 sequence is CASSILGGDTGELFF. The CDR3 DNA is TGTGCCAGTAGTATATTAGGGGGTGATACCGGGGAGCTGTTTTTT.

This clone was recorded a few times. The V and J genes are TRBV4-1 and TRBJ2-2, with D unclear. Germline V gives CDR1 MGHRA, CDR2 YSYEKL. CDR3 size: 12 residues. V was pared by 4 bases and J by 6 bases, with 6 bases between. DNA of the CDR3: TGCGCCAGCAGCCCTAATCCCGGGGAGCTGTTTTTT. Translation gives CASSPNPGELFF.

The chain employs TRBV23-1 and TRBJ2-7; TRBD2 matches 7 bases. TRBV23-1 is an ORF; its function is uncertain. Trimming at V came to 0 bases and at J to 6 bases, leaving 8 bases not matched to a gene. The CDR3 spans 15 residues. The CDR3 region is CASSQSRGGAGEQYF. The CDR3 DNA reads TGCGCCAGCAGTCAATCGAGGGGAGGGGCTGGCGAGCAGTACTTC.

The chain uses TRBV7-9 and TRBJ2-2, with D hard to call. Germline V CDR1 and CDR2: SEHNR, FQNEAQ (reference sequence). The CDR3 consists of 13 residues. Trimming left V 1 base short and J 10 bases short, with 10 bases between. As DNA, the CDR3 is TGTGCCAGCAGCTTAGATCCGTCTCCGGAGCTGTTTTTT. Translating it yields CASSLDPSPELFF.

V gene TRBV30 combines with J gene TRBJ2-4, with 9 bases identical to TRBD1. Per the germline V gene, CDR1 is GTSNPN and CDR2 is SVGIG (reference sequence). The CDR3 has 13 residues. Trimming at V came to 7 bases and at J to 5 bases, leaving 6 bases not matched to a gene. The CDR3 DNA sequence: TGTGCCTCACTCGACAGGGGGGAAAACATTCAGTACTTC. As protein: CASLDRGENIQYF.

This chain connects TRBV7-9 to TRBJ2-7; no definite D call. The CDR3 loop spans 12 amino acids. The V gene's germline CDR1 is SEHNR and CDR2 FQNEAQ (reference sequence). Trimming took off 5 bases at V and 2 bases at J, with 7 bases between the two ends. The CDR3 loop is CASSRLAYEQYF. CDR3 DNA: TGTGCCAGCAGCAGACTCGCCTACGAGCAGTACTTC.

The sample holds one count of this clone. The chain is built from TRBV2 and TRBJ1-6, with D possibly matching TRBD1 (6 bases). CDR3 length: 15 residues. From germline, CDR1 is SNHLY and CDR2 FYNNEI. The V and J ends lost 6 bases and 10 bases respectively, with 19 bases between them. CDR3 in DNA: TGTGCCAGCAGGAGAGAAGGGGGTCCGGGGTCACCCCTCCACTTT. This gives the protein CASRREGGPGSPLHF.

This clone showed up just once. This chain joins TRBV21-1 and TRBJ2-4; the listed D gene, TRBD2, was not tested against the DNA. TRBV21-1 is assigned pseudogene status. The CDR3 is 16 amino acids. The CDR3 sequence: CASSNPQSVNLGIQYF. The CDR3, as DNA: TGTGCCAGCAGCAACCCGCAAAGCGTGAATTTGGGCATTCAGTACTTC.

This chain links TRBV29-1 with TRBJ2-1, with 7 bases fitting TRBD2. The length of the CDR3 is 14 residues. With 3 bases clipped from V and 5 bases from J, the junction kept 7 bases outside the gene matches. Germline V CDR1 and CDR2: SQVTM, ANQGSEA. The CDR3 loop is CSVEWGGFNNEQFF. The DNA of the CDR3 is TGCAGCGTTGAGTGGGGGGGGTTTAACAATGAGCAGTTCTTC.

Here the CDR3 DNA reads TGTGCCAGCAGCCCCATGGGAGGAATGAACACTGAAGCTTTCTTT. Translated, it gives CASSPMGGMNTEAFF. The chain combines TRBV9 with TRBJ1-1; D call uncertain. V lost 4 bases to trimming and J lost 0 bases, with 13 bases between them. Looked up from germline, CDR1 is SGDLS and CDR2 is YYNGEE. This CDR3 contains 15 residues.

This chain links TRBV23-1 with TRBJ1-5, with TRBD1 matching 12 bases. TRBV23-1 is an open reading frame, and its role is uncertain. Losses at the gene ends were 3 bases for V and 7 bases for J; bases not matched to a gene: 13. The CDR3 consists of 18 residues. DNA for the CDR3: TGCGCCAGCAGTCAGTACACCGGGACAGGGGGCTTTTGGCAGCCCCAGCATTTT. Translating gives CASSQYTGTGGFWQPQHF.

J is TRBJ1-2 and V is TRBV29-1; D unresolved. Trimming cost V 4 bases and J 4 bases, with 13 bases left between them. The CDR3 has 13 residues. Germline values: CDR1 SQVTM, CDR2 ANQGSEA. For the CDR3, the DNA is TGCAGCGTTGCAGTGGGAGGTAGCTATGGCTACACCTTC. Its protein is CSVAVGGSYGYTF.

There are a few counts of this clone. The chain joins TRBV4-3 to TRBJ2-3; D possibly corresponds to TRBD1 (6 bases). Trimming removed 0 bases from V and 2 bases from J, with 15 bases in between. The CDR3 extends over 17 amino acids. CDR1 LGHNA and CDR2 YSLEER come from the germline V gene. CDR3 nucleotides: TGCGCCAGCAGCCAAGACTGGCCGGGACACAACACAGATACGCAGTATTTT. It specifies CASSQDWPGHNTDTQYF.

The chain recombines TRBV15 with TRBJ2-1; 7 nucleotides match TRBD1. J lost 7 bases, V lost 8 bases, and 8 bases had no gene match. This CDR3 is 13 amino acids long. Germline V gene data show CDR1 as LNHNV and CDR2 as YYDKDF (reference sequence). The CDR3 protein is CATGLTGWNEQFF. The DNA of the CDR3 is TGTGCCACCGGATTGACAGGGTGGAATGAGCAGTTCTTC.

The CDR3 region is CASSPRQGHVEKLFF. As DNA, the CDR3 is TGTGCCAGCAGTCCCCGACAGGGGCACGTTGAAAAACTGTTTTTT. The chain joins TRBV25-1 to TRBJ1-4, with 8 bases lining up with TRBD1. The CDR3 is made up of 15 amino acids. CDR1 and CDR2 from the germline V gene are MGHDK and SYGVNS. The V gene end was trimmed by 5 bases and the J gene end by 7 bases; junction bases not matched to a gene: 9.

This chain connects TRBV4-2 to TRBJ2-7; 7 bases line up with TRBD2. Germline lookup yields CDR1 LGHNA and CDR2 YNFKEQ. CDR3 length: 15 residues. The trim removed 1 base at V and 0 bases at J, leaving 3 bases unmatched. DNA of the CDR3: TGTGCCAGCAGCCAAGGGGAGGGGAGCTCCTACGAGCAGTACTTC. This encodes CASSQGEGSSYEQYF.

This clone was recorded once. This chain connects TRBV27 to TRBJ2-7; the D is unclear. The CDR3 is 13 residues long. CDR1 MNHEY and CDR2 SMNVEV come from the germline V gene (reference sequence). Trimming left V 0 bases short and J 3 bases short, with 6 bases between. Here the CDR3 DNA reads TGTGCCAGCAGTTTATCGGCTCACTACGAGCAGTACTTC. It translates to CASSLSAHYEQYF.

Only one count was recorded for this clone. V and J are TRBV27 and TRBJ1-6; D remains ambiguous. CDR1 is MNHEY, CDR2 SMNVEV, per germline (reference sequence). CDR3 length: 14 amino acids. V lost 4 bases and J lost 0, with 4 bases in between. The chain's CDR3 is CASSSRSYNSPLHF. CDR3 nucleotides: TGTGCCAGCAGTTCCCGCTCCTATAATTCACCCCTCCACTTT.

The rearrangement links TRBV11-2 to TRBJ1-3; 7 nucleotides line up with TRBD1. The CDR3 has 17 amino acids. With 1 base clipped from V and 8 bases from J, the junction kept 14 bases outside the gene matches. Germline CDR1 and CDR2: SGHAT and FQNNGV. Here the CDR3 DNA reads TGTGCCAGCAGCTTAGGGAGGGAACACAGGGGACTAGACACCATATATTTT. It encodes CASSLGREHRGLDTIYF.

V and J are TRBV29-1 and TRBJ1-2; D might be TRBD1 (5 bases). This CDR3 region has 12 residues. Per the germline V gene, CDR1 is SQVTM and CDR2 is ANQGSEA. V was pared by 0 bases and J by 10 bases, with 12 bases between. The CDR3 region has the DNA TGCAGCGTTGAAGATCGACAGTCGGACTACACCTTC. Translating gives CSVEDRQSDYTF.

The chain uses TRBV29-1 and TRBJ1-1; D may be TRBD1 (5 bases). The V and J ends lost 6 bases and 0 bases respectively, with 11 bases between them. The germline gives CDR1 SQVTM, CDR2 ANQGSEA. This CDR3 contains 13 residues. CDR3 sequence (DNA): TGCAGCGTGTTAACAGGTTTGAACACTGAAGCTTTCTTT. Residues: CSVLTGLNTEAFF. Combining the CDR3 with reference TRBV29-1 and TRBJ1-1 gives the whole variable domain SAVISQKPSRDICQRGTSLTIQCQVDSQVTMMFWYRQQPGQSLTLIATANQGSEATYESGFVIDKFPISRPNLTFSTLTVSNMSPEDSSIYLCSVLTGLNTEAFFGQGTRLTVV.